This TCR beta chain was recorded in a study of T cells in Graves' hyperthyroidism and ophthalmopathy. Active moderate-to-severe ophthalmopathy, Clinical Activity Score at least 3, NOSPECS at least 4, under 3 months' duration. Isolation of PBMCs was performed on about 9.9 ml fresh peripheral blood. In its sample, this clonotype was seen many times. Amplified regions were TCR beta CDR3 sequences from RNA transcripts. The primer set for the first-round RT-PCR of the TCR CDR3 was HTBI. TCRdb re-called the multiplex PCR reads with MiXCR, one entry per CDR3 protein. Of around 610,000 distinct CDR3 sequences listed, 14% to 15% are singletons. The sample comprised blood. This clonotype was sampled from a woman between 35 and 50 years old with Graves' ophthalmopathy.

The CDR3 DNA reads TGTGCCAGCAGTGGAGGACAGGGGGCAATAGAGACCCAGTACTTC. Its translation is CASSGGQGAIETQYF. The chain recombines TRBV5-6 with TRBJ2-5; 11 positions match TRBD1. With 5 bases clipped from V and 4 bases from J, the junction kept 7 bases outside the gene matches. Germline V gene data show CDR1 as SGHDT and CDR2 as YYEEEE. The CDR3 totals 15 residues.